The 28 T cell receptor beta chains reported below all come from one sample, sequenced in a study of PD-1 blockade in classical Hodgkin lymphoma. Some clones are missing from TCRdb's copy, which holds only in-frame ones; the method was immunoSEQ multiplex PCR. The sample lists some 96,000 clones; roughly 92% were seen once. With no exception, relapse followed autologous stem cell transplantation in all patients, and brentuximab vedotin exposure varied. The sequencing here drew on peripheral blood mononuclear cells (PBMCs), taken at baseline. The receptors were gathered from a human donor with classical Hodgkin lymphoma.

CDR3 residues: CASGQGAPTRVYEQYF. The CDR3 DNA follows: TGTGCCAGTGGACAGGGGGCCCCTACCCGAGTCTACGAGCAGTACTTC. This chain joins TRBV25-1 and TRBJ2-7, with 11 bases matching TRBD1. Germline lookup yields CDR1 MGHDK and CDR2 SYGVNS. Germline trimming cut 9 bases from V and 3 bases from J; bases unmatched to any gene: 13. There are 16 residues in the CDR3.

This clone has only a few counts. The chain recombines TRBV27 with TRBJ1-1; D may be TRBD1 (6 bases). This CDR3 comprises 14 residues. V was shortened by 7 bases and J by 6 bases, with 18 bases between the two germline ends. The germline V gene has CDR1 MNHEY and CDR2 SMNVEV (reference sequence). The CDR3 nucleotides read TGTGCCAGCAACGTTGTGGACAGACCGGCTGAAGCTTTCTTT. Translating gives CASNVVDRPAEAFF.

The DNA of the CDR3 is TGTGCCAGCAGTTTAGCTCAGCCCCAGCATTTT. Amino acids: CASSLAQPQHF. The chain has TRBV28 and TRBJ1-5; no definite D call. Between the trimmed V and J ends, which lost 2 bases and 6 bases, there was a span of 2 bases. Germline values: CDR1 MDHEN, CDR2 SYDVKM. The CDR3 runs 11 residues.

The chain joins TRBV27 to TRBJ1-1, with D possibly being TRBD1 (5 bases). This CDR3 has 14 residues. Germline assignment: CDR1 MNHEY and CDR2 SMNVEV (reference sequence). The V end was cut by 4 bases, the J end by 10 bases, with 19 bases between. This CDR3 reads CASSSTQGYYRAFF. CDR3 coding DNA: TGTGCCAGCAGTTCTACCCAGGGTTATTATAGAGCTTTCTTT.

The V call is TRBV11-2, the J call TRBJ1-1, with 8 bases identical to TRBD1. V was clipped by 1 base and J by 4 bases; unmatched bases: 5. This CDR3 comprises 15 residues. Germline V gene sequence: CDR1 SGHAT, CDR2 FQNNGV. The CDR3 protein is CASSLGGQGFTEAFF. The CDR3 nucleotides read TGTGCCAGCAGCTTAGGAGGACAGGGTTTCACTGAAGCTTTCTTT. Full variable domain (remainder filled in from reference TRBV11-2 and TRBJ1-1): EAGVAQSPRYKIIEKRQSVAFWCNPISGHATLYWYQQILGQGPKLLIQFQNNGVVDDSQLPKDRFSAERLKGVDSTLKIQPAKLEDSAVYLCASSLGGQGFTEAFFGQGTRLTVV.

The chain employs TRBV6-1 and TRBJ2-7; 10 nucleotides agree with TRBD1. The CDR3 loop spans 14 amino acids. The junction had 6 bases not matched to a gene; V was cut back by 7 bases and J by 3 bases. Germline V gene sequence: CDR1 MNHNS, CDR2 SASEGT. CDR3 residues: CASMGQGKSYEQYF. The CDR3 DNA follows: TGTGCCAGCATGGGACAGGGGAAGAGCTACGAGCAGTACTTC.

The genes are TRBV28 and TRBJ2-2; 11 positions agree with TRBD1. V trimming: 2 bases; J trimming: 10 bases; junction bases outside the gene matches: 6. Germline CDR1 is MDHEN and CDR2 is SYDVKM. This CDR3 spans 15 amino acids. CDR3 sequence: CASSLGGTGGAELFF. The CDR3 DNA is TGTGCCAGCAGTTTAGGTGGGACAGGGGGTGCGGAGCTGTTTTTT.

V usage is TRBV6-5 and J usage is TRBJ2-2; D not certain. This CDR3 has 15 residues. The germline gives CDR1 MNHEY, CDR2 SVGAGI. Trimming left V 6 bases short and J 5 bases short, with 16 bases between. CDR3 DNA sequence: TGTGCCAGCAGGCCCGACCCCCTAGGGACCGGGGAGCTGTTTTTT. Its translation: CASRPDPLGTGELFF.

V usage is TRBV27 and J usage is TRBJ1-4, with D perhaps matching TRBD1 (6 bases). This CDR3 has 14 residues. Trimming pared 2 bases from V and 8 bases from J, leaving 12 bases between. The germline CDR1 and CDR2 sequences are MNHEY and SMNVEV (reference sequence). The CDR3 sequence is CASSLSVGGEKLFF. The CDR3 nucleotides are TGTGCCAGCAGTTTAAGCGTAGGGGGGGAAAAACTGTTTTTT.

The V call is TRBV5-8, the J call TRBJ2-7, with D unresolved. The V gene's germline CDR1 is SGHTS and CDR2 YDEGEE. V was clipped by 0 bases and J by 6 bases, with 7 bases between them. This CDR3 has 12 residues. CDR3 sequence: CASSLAPGEQYF. DNA of the CDR3: TGTGCCAGCAGCTTGGCCCCGGGCGAGCAGTACTTC.

The rearrangement joins TRBV4-1 to TRBJ1-1, with a possible D match to TRBD1 (5 bases). Germline assignment: CDR1 MGHRA and CDR2 YSYEKL. V was trimmed by 1 base and J by 9 bases, leaving 12 bases between them. The CDR3 is 13 residues long. As DNA, the CDR3 is TGCGCCAGCAGCCAAGCCCAGACAGAAAAAGCTTTCTTT. Its protein product is CASSQAQTEKAFF.

The rearrangement uses TRBV7-9 and TRBJ1-1; no reliable D call. This CDR3 contains 13 residues. Between the trimmed V and J ends, which lost 1 base and 5 bases, there was a span of 8 bases. CDR1 is SEHNR and CDR2 is FQNEAQ in the germline V gene (reference sequence). The CDR3 region is CASSLELGTEAFF. CDR3 nucleotide sequence: TGTGCCAGCAGCTTAGAGTTGGGGACTGAAGCTTTCTTT. Combining the CDR3 with reference TRBV7-9 and TRBJ1-1 gives the whole variable domain DTGVSQNPRHKITKRGQNVTFRCDPISEHNRLYWYRQTLGQGPEFLTYFQNEAQLEKSRLLSDRFSAERPKGSFSTLEIQRTEQGDSAMYLCASSLELGTEAFFGQGTRLTVV.

The chain recombines TRBV19 with TRBJ1-2, with no clear D. Germline V gene lookup returns CDR1 LNHDA and CDR2 SQIVND (reference sequence). Deletions cut 2 bases from V and 6 bases from J, with 10 bases between. The CDR3 has 13 residues. CDR3 loop: CASSIIGSDGYTF. The CDR3 region has the DNA TGTGCCAGTAGTATAATAGGATCAGATGGCTACACCTTC.

The J gene is TRBJ2-1, the V gene TRBV7-2, with 13 bases matching TRBD2. CDR1 and CDR2 from the germline V gene are SGHTA and FQGNSA. The junction had 9 bases not matched to a gene; V was cut back by 4 bases and J by 9 bases. The CDR3 length is 16 residues. The CDR3 is CASSSQRLAGGREQFF. In nucleotides, the CDR3 is TGTGCCAGCAGCTCCCAGAGACTAGCGGGAGGCCGTGAGCAGTTCTTC.

The rearrangement links TRBV28 to TRBJ2-2; a possible D gene is TRBD2 (6 bases). Trimming removed 4 bases from V and 4 bases from J, with 19 bases in between. CDR1 is MDHEN, CDR2 SYDVKM, per germline. The CDR3 sequence is 17 residues long. CDR3 in amino acids: CASSSLPGWRGTGELFF. The CDR3 bases are TGTGCCAGCAGTTCACTGCCGGGCTGGAGGGGCACCGGGGAGCTGTTTTTT.

The rearrangement links TRBV6-6 to TRBJ2-7, with 10 positions matching TRBD1. CDR3 size: 15 residues. Germline assignment: CDR1 MNHNY and CDR2 SVGAGI (reference sequence). With 0 bases clipped from V and 6 bases from J, the junction kept 5 bases outside the gene matches. The CDR3 DNA follows: TGTGCCAGCAGTTACTCGGGACAGGGGAGTATCGAGCAGTACTTC. Amino acid sequence: CASSYSGQGSIEQYF.

The chain employs TRBV19 and TRBJ1-5, with D uncertain. The length of the CDR3 is 13 residues. The V gene lost 5 bases and the J gene lost 4 bases, with 9 bases spanning the gap. Germline assignment: CDR1 LNHDA and CDR2 SQIVND (reference sequence). The CDR3 bases are TGTGCCAGTAGTCGAGACATAAATCAGCCCCAGCATTTT. Translated, it gives CASSRDINQPQHF. Drawing the rest from reference TRBV19 and TRBJ1-5, the complete variable domain is DGGITQSPKYLFRKEGQNVTLSCEQNLNHDAMYWYRQDPGQGLRLIYYSQIVNDFQKGDIAEGYSVSREKKESFPLTVTSAQKNPTAFYLCASSRDINQPQHFGDGTRLSIL.

V and J are TRBV10-1 and TRBJ1-5, with D unresolved. Germline CDR1 and CDR2: WNHNN and SYGVQD (reference sequence). The ends were cut back, 6 bases at V and 4 bases at J, with 10 bases in the middle. The CDR3 spans 13 residues. Here the CDR3 reads CASSDLGNQPQHF. CDR3 DNA sequence: TGCGCCAGCAGCGACCTGGGAAATCAGCCCCAGCATTTT.

The chain couples TRBV4-1 to TRBJ2-7; possibly TRBD1 for D (6 bases). Trimming shortened V by 4 bases and J by 4 bases, and 17 bases separated the two germline ends. The CDR3 spans 15 residues. Germline CDR1 and CDR2: MGHRA and YSYEKL. DNA of the CDR3: TGCGCCAGCAGCCTCCGGGACATTCTGGGTTACGAGCAGTACTTC. It is translated as CASSLRDILGYEQYF.

J is TRBJ1-1 and V is TRBV9, with D possibly being TRBD1 (6 bases). Trimming cost V 3 bases and J 1 base, with 13 bases left between them. Germline lookup yields CDR1 SGDLS and CDR2 YYNGEE. The CDR3 is 15 amino acids. This CDR3 is CASSAPTGENTEAFF. The CDR3 DNA sequence: TGTGCCAGCAGCGCCCCGACAGGTGAGAACACTGAAGCTTTCTTT.

The chain is built from TRBV5-1 and TRBJ2-5, with 8 bases that match TRBD2. J was trimmed by 5 bases and V by 2 bases; bases with no gene match: 11. The length of the CDR3 is 16 residues. The V gene's germline CDR1 is SGHRS and CDR2 YFSETQ. This chain's CDR3 is CASSLLAEGLRETQYF. In DNA form, the CDR3 reads TGCGCCAGCAGCTTACTAGCGGAGGGCTTGCGGGAGACCCAGTACTTC.

The chain is built from TRBV11-2 and TRBJ2-3; a weak D match, TRBD2 (5 bases). The germline V and J ends were trimmed by 0 bases and 2 bases, with 9 bases remaining between them. The CDR3 spans 15 residues. From germline, CDR1 is SGHAT and CDR2 FQNNGV. CDR3 DNA: TGTGCCAGCAGCTTAGATGACGGACTCACAGATACGCAGTATTTT. It is translated as CASSLDDGLTDTQYF.

CDR3 coding DNA: TGTGCCAGCAGTGCATCCGGGGCGACAAAATACGAGCAGTACTTC. This sequence encodes CASSASGATKYEQYF. The genes are TRBV6-5 and TRBJ2-7; possibly TRBD1 or TRBD2 for D (5 bases each). This CDR3 has 15 amino acids. Germline V gene data show CDR1 as MNHEY and CDR2 as SVGAGI. V was pared by 5 bases and J by 4 bases, with 18 bases between.

The CDR3 is CASSQGTGDRYGYTF. CDR3 coding DNA: TGCGCCAGCAGCCAAGGAACAGGGGACCGCTATGGCTACACCTTC. The chain uses TRBV4-1 and TRBJ1-2; 7 nucleotides agree with TRBD1. Germline lookup yields CDR1 MGHRA and CDR2 YSYEKL. CDR3 length: 15 residues. With V trimmed by 1 base and J by 4 bases, 6 bases remained unmatched.

The V and J genes are TRBV11-1 and TRBJ1-1, with a weak D call TRBD1 (6 bases). The CDR3 covers 14 residues. The V gene lost 5 bases and the J gene lost 5 bases, with 15 bases spanning the gap. Germline CDR1 SGHAT, CDR2 FQDESV (reference sequence). CDR3 loop: CASSLTRGSTEAFF. The CDR3 nucleotides read TGTGCCAGCAGCCTCACCAGGGGAAGTACTGAAGCTTTCTTT.

The chain joins TRBV6-1 to TRBJ1-1; D unresolved. Germline-derived CDR1 and CDR2 are MNHNS and SASEGT. The germline V and J ends were trimmed by 6 bases and 2 bases, with 10 bases remaining between them. This CDR3 has 13 amino acids. CDR3 in amino acids: CASRVKGNTEAFF. The DNA of the CDR3 is TGTGCCAGCAGAGTCAAAGGCAACACTGAAGCTTTCTTT.

J is TRBJ1-1 and V is TRBV13, with TRBD1 as a possible D gene (5 bases). This CDR3 is built from 17 residues. Looked up from germline, CDR1 is PRHDT and CDR2 is FYEKMQ (reference sequence). The V end was cut by 6 bases, the J end by 0 bases, with 20 bases between. The CDR3 is CASSPSGPFTVNTEAFF. In DNA form, the CDR3 reads TGTGCCAGCAGTCCCTCAGGGCCCTTTACCGTGAACACTGAAGCTTTCTTT.

The chain's CDR3 is CASSLETPLTHLGEQFF. The CDR3 nucleotides are TGTGCCAGCAGCTTAGAGACCCCCTTAACCCACCTAGGGGAGCAGTTCTTC. The V call is TRBV7-8, the J call TRBJ2-1; unclear D gene. Germline V lookup: CDR1 SGHVS, CDR2 FQNEAQ. V lost 1 base, J lost 10 bases, and 23 bases lay in between. The CDR3 consists of 17 residues.